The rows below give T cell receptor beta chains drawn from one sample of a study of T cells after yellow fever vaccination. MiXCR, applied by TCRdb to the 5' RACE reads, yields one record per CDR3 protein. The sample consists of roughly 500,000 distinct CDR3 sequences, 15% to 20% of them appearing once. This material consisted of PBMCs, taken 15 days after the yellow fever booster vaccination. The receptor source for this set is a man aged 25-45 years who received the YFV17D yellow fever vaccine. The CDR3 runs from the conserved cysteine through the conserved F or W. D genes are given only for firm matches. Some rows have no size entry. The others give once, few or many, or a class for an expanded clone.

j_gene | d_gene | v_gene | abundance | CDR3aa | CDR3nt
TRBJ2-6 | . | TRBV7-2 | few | CASSLADTGIGYSGANVLTF | TGTGCCAGCAGCTTAGCGGACACAGGGATCGGCTACTCTGGGGCCAACGTCCTGACTTTC
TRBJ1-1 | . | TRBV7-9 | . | CASSQTQEGAFF | TGTGCCAGCAGCCAAACCCAAGAGGGAGCTTTCTTT
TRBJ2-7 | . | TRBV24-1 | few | CATSDRILPYEQYF | TGTGCCACCAGTGATCGAATACTTCCCTACGAGCAGTACTTC
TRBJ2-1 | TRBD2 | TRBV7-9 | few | CASSDSGSLGNEQFF | TGTGCCAGCAGCGATAGCGGGAGCTTAGGGAATGAGCAGTTCTTC
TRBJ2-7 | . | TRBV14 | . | CASRRLRGEQYF | TGTGCCAGCAGGCGGCTGAGGGGGGAGCAGTACTTC
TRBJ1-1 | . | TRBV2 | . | CASSDDFLRPGAEAFF | TGTGCCAGCAGTGACGACTTTCTTAGACCTGGGGCTGAAGCTTTCTTT
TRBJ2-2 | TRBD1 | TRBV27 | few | CASSFAAGTGGVGELFF | TGTGCCAGCAGTTTTGCAGCTGGGACAGGGGGCGTCGGGGAGCTGTTTTTT
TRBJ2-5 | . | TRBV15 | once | CATSLTRYQETQYF | TGTGCCACCTCACTCACTCGGTACCAAGAGACCCAGTACTTC
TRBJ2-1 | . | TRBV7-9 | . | CASSLDRVAEQFF | TGTGCCAGCAGCTTAGACAGGGTAGCGGAGCAGTTCTTC
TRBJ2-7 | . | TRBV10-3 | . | CAISESNQGAKYF | TGTGCCATCAGTGAGTCGAATCAGGGTGCAAAGTACTTC
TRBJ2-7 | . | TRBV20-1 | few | CSELAYEQYF | TGCAGTGAGTTGGCATACGAGCAGTACTTC
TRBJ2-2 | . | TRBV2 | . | CASTLQRIGNTGELFF | TGTGCCAGCACCCTACAGCGGATCGGGAACACCGGGGAGCTGTTTTTT
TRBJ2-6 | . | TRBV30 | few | CAWSINRISGANVLTF | TGTGCCTGGAGTATTAATAGAATCTCTGGGGCCAACGTCCTGACTTTC
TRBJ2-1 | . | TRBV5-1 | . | CASSLGLQEYNEQFF | TGCGCCAGCAGCTTGGGATTACAGGAGTACAATGAGCAGTTCTTC
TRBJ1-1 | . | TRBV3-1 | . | CASSQEGASPVGTEAFF | TGTGCCAGCAGCCAAGAGGGGGCCTCCCCGGTGGGCACTGAAGCTTTCTTT
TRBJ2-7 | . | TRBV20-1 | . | CSAHTDGGPEQYF | TGCAGTGCGCATACGGACGGGGGGCCCGAGCAGTACTTC
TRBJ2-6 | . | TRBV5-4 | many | CASRVSGANVLTF | TGTGCCAGCCGGGTATCTGGGGCCAACGTCCTGACTTTC
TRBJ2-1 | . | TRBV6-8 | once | CASRIRVFEQFF | TGTGCCAGCAGGATCAGGGTTTTTGAGCAGTTCTTC
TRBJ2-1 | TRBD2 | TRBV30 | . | CAGTSGYNEQFF | TGTGCCGGGACTAGCGGCTACAATGAGCAGTTCTTC
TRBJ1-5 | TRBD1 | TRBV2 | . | CASSGDSSNQPQHF | TGTGCCAGCAGTGGGGACAGTAGCAATCAGCCCCAGCATTTT
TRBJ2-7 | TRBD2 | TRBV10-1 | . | CASSVGKLAAPYEQYF | TGCGCCAGCAGTGTAGGAAAACTAGCGGCGCCCTACGAGCAGTACTTC